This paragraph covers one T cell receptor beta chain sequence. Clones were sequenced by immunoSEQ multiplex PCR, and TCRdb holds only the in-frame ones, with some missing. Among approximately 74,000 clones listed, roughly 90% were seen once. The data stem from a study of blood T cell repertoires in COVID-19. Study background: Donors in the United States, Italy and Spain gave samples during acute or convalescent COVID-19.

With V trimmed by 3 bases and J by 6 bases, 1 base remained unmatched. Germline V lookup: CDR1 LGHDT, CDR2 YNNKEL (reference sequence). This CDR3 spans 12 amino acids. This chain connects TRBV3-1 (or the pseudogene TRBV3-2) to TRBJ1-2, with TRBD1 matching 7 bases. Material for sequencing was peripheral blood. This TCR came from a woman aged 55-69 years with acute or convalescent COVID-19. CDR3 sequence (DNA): TGTGCCAGCAGCCACGGGACAGATGGCTACACCTTC. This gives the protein CASSHGTDGYTF.